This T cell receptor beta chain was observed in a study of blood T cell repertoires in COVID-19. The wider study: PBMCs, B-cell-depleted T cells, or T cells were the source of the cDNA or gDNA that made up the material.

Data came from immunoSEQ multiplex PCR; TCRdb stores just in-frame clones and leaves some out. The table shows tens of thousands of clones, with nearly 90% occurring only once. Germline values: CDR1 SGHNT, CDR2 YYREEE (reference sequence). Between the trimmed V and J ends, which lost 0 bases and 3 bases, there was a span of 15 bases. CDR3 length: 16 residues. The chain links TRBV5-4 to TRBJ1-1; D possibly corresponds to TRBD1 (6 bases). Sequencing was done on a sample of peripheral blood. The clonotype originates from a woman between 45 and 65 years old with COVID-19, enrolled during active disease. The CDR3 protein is CASSLVSGERDTEAFF. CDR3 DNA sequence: TGTGCCAGCAGCTTGGTGTCAGGGGAAAGGGACACTGAAGCTTTCTTT.